The T cell receptor (beta chain) described here comes from a study of blood T cell repertoires in COVID-19. Germline CDR1 SGHRS, CDR2 YFSETQ. The CDR3 contains 14 residues. V was pared by 0 bases and J by 0 bases, with 7 bases between. Method: immunoSEQ multiplex PCR; TCRdb's copy keeps in-frame clones and lacks some. This table has approximately 230,000 clones, 70% to 90% appearing once. Across about two dozen US areas, participants ranged in age from 18 to 89 years. Two negative PCRs, clearance, or symptom resolution were required of recovered Cohort 3 donors. The chain carries TRBV5-1 and TRBJ2-7; unclear D gene. Material for sequencing was PBMCs or T cells enriched from blood (not recorded which). This TCR came from a man in his forties who had recovered from COVID-19. The CDR3: CASSLETFSYEQYF. The CDR3 nucleotides are TGCGCCAGCAGCTTGGAAACTTTCTCCTACGAGCAGTACTTC.